This record looks at one TCR beta chain sequence and its context. This sample is part of a study of PD-1 blockade in classical Hodgkin lymphoma. Time point in this sample: newly diagnosed, previously untreated cHL patient sample. The protocol was immunoSEQ multiplex PCR, while the TCRdb copy is restricted to in-frame clones and leaves out a portion. The data contain about 47,000 clones, roughly 91% of them singletons. V was shortened by 8 bases and J by 5 bases, with 12 bases between the two germline ends. The CDR3 runs to 12 residues. The germline CDR1 and CDR2 sequences are MNHEY and SVGAGI. The chain has TRBV6-5 and TRBJ2-5; D gene unclear. The receptor comes from a human donor with classical Hodgkin lymphoma. Material: peripheral blood mononuclear cells (PBMCs). CDR3 protein: CASRAAWETQYF. The CDR3 bases are TGTGCCAGCCGGGCGGCCTGGGAGACCCAGTACTTC.